This TCR beta chain was retrieved from a study of blood T cell repertoires in COVID-19. Study-wide background: The United States, Italy and Spain were the sources of the acute and convalescent COVID-19 samples.

CDR3 length: 13 amino acids. CDR1 is LNHDA and CDR2 is SQIVND in the germline V gene (reference sequence). Trimming removed 3 bases at V and 1 base at J, with 7 bases between. The protocol was immunoSEQ multiplex PCR, while the TCRdb copy is restricted to in-frame clones and leaves out a portion. The sample yields approximately 53,000 clones, over 80% seen once. The rearrangement links TRBV19 to TRBJ2-7; unclear D gene. The specimen sequenced was peripheral blood. The receptor's source is a woman in her sixties with acute or convalescent COVID-19. CDR3 DNA: TGTGCCAGTAGTATTCAGGTGTCCTACGAGCAGTACTTC. Residues: CASSIQVSYEQYF. Full variable domain (remainder filled in from reference TRBV19 and TRBJ2-7): DGGITQSPKYLFRKEGQNVTLSCEQNLNHDAMYWYRQDPGQGLRLIYYSQIVNDFQKGDIAEGYSVSREKKESFPLTVTSAQKNPTAFYLCASSIQVSYEQYFGPGTRLTVT.